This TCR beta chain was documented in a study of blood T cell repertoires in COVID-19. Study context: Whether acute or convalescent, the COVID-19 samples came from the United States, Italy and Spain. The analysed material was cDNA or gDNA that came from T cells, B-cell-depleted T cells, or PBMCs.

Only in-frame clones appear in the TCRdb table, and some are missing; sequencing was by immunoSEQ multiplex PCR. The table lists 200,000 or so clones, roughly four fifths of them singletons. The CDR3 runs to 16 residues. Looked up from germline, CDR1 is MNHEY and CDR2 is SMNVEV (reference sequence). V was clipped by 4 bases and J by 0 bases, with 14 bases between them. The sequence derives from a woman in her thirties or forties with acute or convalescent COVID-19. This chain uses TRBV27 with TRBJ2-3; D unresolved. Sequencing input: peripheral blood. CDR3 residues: CASSSRPPPSTDTQYF. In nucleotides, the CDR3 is TGTGCCAGCAGTTCGCGGCCCCCACCTAGCACAGATACGCAGTATTTT.